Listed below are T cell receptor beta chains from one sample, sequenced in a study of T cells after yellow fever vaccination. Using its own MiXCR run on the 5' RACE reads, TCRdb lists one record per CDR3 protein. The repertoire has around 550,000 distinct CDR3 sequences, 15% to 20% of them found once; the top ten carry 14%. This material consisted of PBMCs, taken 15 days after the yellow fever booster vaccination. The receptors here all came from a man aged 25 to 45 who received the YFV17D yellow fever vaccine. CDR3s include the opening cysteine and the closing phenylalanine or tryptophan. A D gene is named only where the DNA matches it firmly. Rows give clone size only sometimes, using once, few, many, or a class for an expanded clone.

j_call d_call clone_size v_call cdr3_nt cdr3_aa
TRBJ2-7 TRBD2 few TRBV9 TGTGCCGGAAGCGGGAGAGGCTTCTTCTACGAGCAGTACTTC CAGSGRGFFYEQYF
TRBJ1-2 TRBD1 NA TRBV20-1 TGCAGTGCTAGAGATCCAGGGGGCGCCAGCTATGGCTACACCTTC CSARDPGGASYGYTF
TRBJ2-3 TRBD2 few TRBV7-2 TGTGCCACCAGGCGGGGGGCAGATACGCAGTATTTT CATRRGADTQYF
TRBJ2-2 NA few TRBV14 TGTGCCAGCAGCCAAGCAGGGGAGGAGCTGTTTTTT CASSQAGEELFF
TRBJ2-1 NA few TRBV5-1 TGCGCCAGCAGCTTGTATGACGGGAGCGTAAATGAGCAGTTCTTC CASSLYDGSVNEQFF
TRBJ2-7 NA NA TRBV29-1 TGCAGCGTTGAGGGACCCACCTACGAGCAGTACTTC CSVEGPTYEQYF
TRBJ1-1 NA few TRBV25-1 TGTGCCAGCAGTGAGGGGATGCAAGAAGCTTTCTTT CASSEGMQEAFF
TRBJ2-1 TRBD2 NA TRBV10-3 TGTGCCATCAGTGCCCCGCGGGAGGACAATGAGCAGTTCTTC CAISAPREDNEQFF
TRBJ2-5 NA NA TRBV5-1 TGCGCCAGCAGCTTGGCCCCGTGGACCCAGTACTTC CASSLAPWTQYF
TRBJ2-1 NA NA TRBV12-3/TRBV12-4 TGTGCCACCGTTCGGGGGGCCGGGGCCCCGTTCTTC CATVRGAGAPFF
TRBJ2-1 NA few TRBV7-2 TGTGCCAGCAGCTTAGTGACCAGGAATGAGCAGTTCTTC CASSLVTRNEQFF
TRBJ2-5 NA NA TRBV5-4 TGTGCCAGCAGCTTTGGAAGGCACCAAGAGACCCAGTACTTC CASSFGRHQETQYF
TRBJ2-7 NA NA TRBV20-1 TGCAGTGCCCGACGGGCCCAGATCTCCGAGCAGTACTTC CSARRAQISEQYF
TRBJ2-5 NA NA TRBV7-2 TGTGCCAGCAGGCCTGACGGACAAGAGACCCAGTACTTC CASRPDGQETQYF
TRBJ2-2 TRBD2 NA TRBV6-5 TGTGCCAGCAGTTACTTAGCGGGAATGCGTAGGCCCGGGGAGCTGTTTTTT CASSYLAGMRRPGELFF
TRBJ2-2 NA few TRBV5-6 TGTGCCAGCAGCTTGTTAGCCCTCGGAGGAGCTCAGACCGGGGAGCTGTTTTTT CASSLLALGGAQTGELFF
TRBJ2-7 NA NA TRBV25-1 TGTGCCAGCAGTGAGGGGGGAGGCTACGAGCAGTACTTC CASSEGGGYEQYF
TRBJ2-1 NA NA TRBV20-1 TGCAGTGCTAGGCCGAATCGGAACTCCTACAATGAGCAGTTCTTC CSARPNRNSYNEQFF
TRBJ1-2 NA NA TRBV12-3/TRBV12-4 TGTGCCAGCTTAGGAGACTATGGCTACACCTTC CASLGDYGYTF
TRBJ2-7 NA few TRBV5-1 TGCGCCAGCGGTGTGGGCCACGAGCAGTACTTC CASGVGHEQYF
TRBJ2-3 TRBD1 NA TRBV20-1 TGCAGTGACCGAGACAGGGGGCTATCAGATACGCAGTATTTT CSDRDRGLSDTQYF
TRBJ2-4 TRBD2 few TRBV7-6 TGTGCCAGCAGCTTATTAGGTCGGGAGGGGAAGCTAGCCAAAAACATTCAGTACTTC CASSLLGREGKLAKNIQYF
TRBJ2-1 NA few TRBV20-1 TGCAGTGCTAGCGGGGACGCAAGAGTGGCCTACAATGAGCAGTTCTTC CSASGDARVAYNEQFF
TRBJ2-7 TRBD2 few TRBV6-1 TGTGCCAGCAGTCAGGCTAGCGGGAGATTCTACGAGCAGTACTTC CASSQASGRFYEQYF
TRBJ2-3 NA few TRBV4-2 TGTGCCAGCAGCCAAGTTAAAGGGTTTACGTATACGCAGTATTTT CASSQVKGFTYTQYF
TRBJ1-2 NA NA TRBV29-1 TGCAGCCACAGGGACCTGGCTTACTATGGCTACACCTTC CSHRDLAYYGYTF
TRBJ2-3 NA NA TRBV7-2 TGTGCCAGCAGCTTGGAGGCCGCGGGCACAGATACGCAGTATTTT CASSLEAAGTDTQYF
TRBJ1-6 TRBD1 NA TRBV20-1 TGCAGTGCTGCACAACTCCGGGACAGGGATTCACCCCTCCACTTT CSAAQLRDRDSPLHF
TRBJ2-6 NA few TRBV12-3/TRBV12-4 TGTGCCAGCAAAAGGGGTGGGGCCAACGTCCTGACTTTC CASKRGGANVLTF
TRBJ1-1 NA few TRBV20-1 TGCAGTGCTAGGGGGGGCAGGGGCACTGAAGCTTTCTTT CSARGGRGTEAFF
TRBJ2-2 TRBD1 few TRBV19 TGTGCCAGTAGTATTAGGACAGGCTCCAACACCGGGGAGCTGTTTTTT CASSIRTGSNTGELFF
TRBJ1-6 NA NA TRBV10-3 TGTGCCATCGCCGACCCGGTGGACTCACCCCTCCACTTT CAIADPVDSPLHF
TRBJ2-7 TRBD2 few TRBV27 TGTGCCAGCAGTTTACTAGCGGGAGCCCCCGAGCAGTACTTC CASSLLAGAPEQYF
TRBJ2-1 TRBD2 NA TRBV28 TGTGCCAGCAGCCGGGGGGAATGGAATGAGCAGTTCTTC CASSRGEWNEQFF
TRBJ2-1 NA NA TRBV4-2 TGTGCCAGCAGCCAAGACCACATAGCGGTTCTGGGGGAGTTCTTC CASSQDHIAVLGEFF
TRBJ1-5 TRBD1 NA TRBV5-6 TGTGCCAGCAGCCTACAGGGGCATAGCAATCAGCCCCAGCATTTT CASSLQGHSNQPQHF
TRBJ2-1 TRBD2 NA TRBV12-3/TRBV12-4 TGTGCCAGCAGTCCCTGGACTAGCGGGGGCTACAATGAGCAGTTCTTC CASSPWTSGGYNEQFF
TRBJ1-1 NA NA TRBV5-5 TGTGCCAGCAGCACGGTAGAGGACACTGAAGCTTTCTTT CASSTVEDTEAFF
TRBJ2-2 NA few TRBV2 TGTGCCAGCAGTGAATTCCGGGAGCTGTTTTTT CASSEFRELFF
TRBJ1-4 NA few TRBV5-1 TGCGCCAGCAGCTTGGAGAACCGTGAAAAACTGTTTTTT CASSLENREKLFF
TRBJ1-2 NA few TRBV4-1 TGCGCCAGCAGCCAAGACACCAACTATGGCTACACCTTC CASSQDTNYGYTF
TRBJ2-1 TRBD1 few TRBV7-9 TGTGCCAGCAGCTTGGACAGGCCAACGTATGAGCAGTTCTTC CASSLDRPTYEQFF
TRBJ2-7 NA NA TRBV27 TGTGCCAGCTCTGTACACAGGGCTAGCGAGCAGTACTTC CASSVHRASEQYF
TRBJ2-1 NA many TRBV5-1 TGCGCCAGCAGCCTCCCCTCCTACAATGAGCAGTTCTTC CASSLPSYNEQFF
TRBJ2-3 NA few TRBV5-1 TGCGCCAGCAGCGCGGACTGGAGCACAGATACGCAGTATTTT CASSADWSTDTQYF
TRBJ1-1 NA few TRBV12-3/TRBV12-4 TGTGCCAGCAGCCAGGGGCGCGTAATCGGCACTGAAGCTTTCTTT CASSQGRVIGTEAFF
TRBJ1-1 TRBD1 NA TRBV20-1 TGCAGTGCTCTTCAGGGGGCGGACACTGAAGCTTTCTTT CSALQGADTEAFF
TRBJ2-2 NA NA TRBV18 TGTGCCAGCTCACCACCGGCCGGGAACACCGGGGAGCTGTTTTTT CASSPPAGNTGELFF
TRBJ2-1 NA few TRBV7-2 TGTGCCAGCAGCTTCCGGGCCCCGGGCTATGAGCAGTTCTTC CASSFRAPGYEQFF
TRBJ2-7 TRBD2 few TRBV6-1 TGTGCCAGCAGTGGACTAGCGGAGGGGTCCCACGAGCAGTACTTC CASSGLAEGSHEQYF
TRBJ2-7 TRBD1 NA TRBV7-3 TGTGCCAGCAGCTTAAGGAGAGAGGGGACAGCTGGGAGCTACGAGCAGTACTTC CASSLRREGTAGSYEQYF
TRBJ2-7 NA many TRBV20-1 TGCAGTGCTAGAAATCAGGAGTACGAGCAGTACTTC CSARNQEYEQYF
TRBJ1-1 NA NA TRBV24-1 TGTGCCACCAGTGACGCCACAGGTTCCAACACTGAAGCTTACTTT CATSDATGSNTEAYF
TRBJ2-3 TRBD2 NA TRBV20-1 TGCAGTGCTAAAGAAGCGGGACCCACAGATACGCAGTATTTT CSAKEAGPTDTQYF
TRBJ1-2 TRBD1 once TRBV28 TGTGCCAGCAATGTACAGGGGAACTATGGCTACACCTTC CASNVQGNYGYTF
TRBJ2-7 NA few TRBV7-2 TGTGCCAGCAGCCGGGACGGGAGATCCGAGCAGTACTTC CASSRDGRSEQYF